Below are 12 T cell receptor beta chains sequenced from a single sample in a study of blood T cell repertoires in COVID-19. Method: immunoSEQ multiplex PCR; TCRdb's copy keeps in-frame clones and lacks some. The repertoire holds tens of thousands of clones, with approximately 91% as singletons. Sequences were obtained from peripheral blood. The receptors derive from a human donor in a cohort sampled during active COVID-19.

The chain carries TRBV12-3 or TRBV12-4 and TRBJ2-3; unclear D gene. The CDR3 totals 11 residues. With 6 bases removed from V and 10 bases from J, the gap between germline ends came to 11 bases. In DNA form, the CDR3 reads TGTGCCAGCAGCCCCGCTATTCCGCAGTATTTT. Translated, it gives CASSPAIPQYF.

The chain has TRBV7-8 and TRBJ1-3, with D hard to call. The CDR3 extends over 15 amino acids. Trimming took 5 bases from V and 1 from J, leaving 12 bases between them. Germline V lookup: CDR1 SGHVS, CDR2 FQNEAQ. CDR3 region: CASSVSSGSGNTIYF. The CDR3 DNA is TGTGCCAGCAGCGTATCGAGCGGTTCTGGAAACACCATATATTTT. The entire variable domain, with the rest obtained from reference TRBV7-8 and TRBJ1-3, is as follows: GAGVSQSPRYKVAKRGQDVALRCDPISGHVSLFWYQQALGQGPEFLTYFQNEAQLDKSGLPSDRFFAERPEGSVSTLKIQRTQQEDSAVYLCASSVSSGSGNTIYFGEGSWLTVV.

The J gene is TRBJ1-1, the V gene TRBV5-6; D not resolved. Trimming shortened V by 0 bases and J by 6 bases, and 9 bases separated the two germline ends. The CDR3 consists of 13 residues. Germline CDR1 is SGHDT and CDR2 is YYEEEE. In DNA form, the CDR3 reads TGTGCCAGCAGCTTGGGCCAAAGCGCTGAAGCTTTCTTT. This translates into CASSLGQSAEAFF.

The chain uses TRBV6-2 or TRBV6-3 and TRBJ2-1; D is unclear. Deletions cut 0 bases from V and 0 bases from J, with 9 bases between. There are 16 residues in the CDR3. From germline, CDR1 is MNHEY and CDR2 SVGEGT. The CDR3 DNA reads as TGTGCCAGCAGTTACTCGATTGCTAGCTCCTACAATGAGCAGTTCTTC. Translating it yields CASSYSIASSYNEQFF.

This chain uses TRBV19 with TRBJ1-5; possible D gene TRBD1, 6 bases. CDR3 length: 13 amino acids. Trimming pared 10 bases from V and 4 bases from J, leaving 14 bases between. The germline V gene encodes CDR1 LNHDA and CDR2 SQIVND (reference sequence). CDR3 nucleotide sequence: TGTGCCACCAACGGGGACACAAATCAGCCCCAGCATTTT. This sequence encodes CATNGDTNQPQHF.

The V and J genes are TRBV28 and TRBJ1-6; the D gene is possibly TRBD1 (6 bases). V was pared by 6 bases and J by 10 bases, with 16 bases between. The germline CDR1 and CDR2 sequences are MDHEN and SYDVKM. This CDR3 comprises 14 residues. CDR3 sequence: CASRADRIDSPLHF. In DNA form, the CDR3 reads TGTGCCAGCAGAGCAGACAGGATAGACTCACCCCTCCACTTT.

The genes are TRBV11-3 and TRBJ2-5; perhaps TRBD2 as D (5 bases). The CDR3 covers 16 residues. Per germline, CDR1 SGHNT and CDR2 YENEEA. V dropped 8 bases and J dropped 1 base, with 20 bases sitting between them. CDR3 sequence: CASSSTGSLPQETQYF. The CDR3 nucleotides read TGTGCCAGCTCCTCCACGGGGAGCCTCCCCCAAGAGACCCAGTACTTC.

The V call is TRBV7-2, the J call TRBJ1-4; D is uncertain. This CDR3 has 15 residues. The ends were cut back, 4 bases at V and 6 bases at J, with 15 bases in the middle. CDR1 and CDR2 (germline): SGHTA, FQGNSA. The CDR3, as DNA: TGTGCCAGCAGCTCGAATGTTGGTAGAGATGAAAAACTGTTTTTT. Translating gives CASSSNVGRDEKLFF.

The chain uses TRBV6-2 or TRBV6-3 and TRBJ1-2, with D hard to call. Trimming cost V 2 bases and J 5 bases, with 12 bases left between them. The CDR3 spans 14 residues. CDR1 is MNHEY, CDR2 SVGEGT, per germline. CDR3: CASSYGSGGYGYTF. DNA of the CDR3: TGTGCCAGCAGTTACGGTTCTGGCGGTTATGGCTACACCTTC.

V gene TRBV12-3 or TRBV12-4 combines with J gene TRBJ2-5; D remains ambiguous. The CDR3 contains 11 residues. With 4 bases removed from V and 5 bases from J, the gap between germline ends came to 5 bases. The CDR3 is CASSSRETQYF. The CDR3 DNA reads as TGTGCCAGCAGTTCTAGGGAGACCCAGTACTTC.

The chain employs TRBV6-1 and TRBJ1-6; D is ambiguous. This CDR3 is 11 amino acids long. Deletions cut 2 bases from V and 19 bases from J, with 12 bases between. Per germline, CDR1 MNHNS and CDR2 SASEGT. The DNA of the CDR3 is TGTGCCAGCAGTGAATCCCTAGCCCAGCACTTT. Amino acid sequence: CASSESLAQHF.

This clone was seen just once. J is TRBJ1-6 and V is TRBV5-1, with 8 bases fitting TRBD1. Germline V gives CDR1 SGHRS, CDR2 YFSETQ. Trimming took 1 base from V and 9 from J; bases not matched to a gene: 3. The CDR3 spans 14 residues. CDR3 DNA sequence: TGCGCCAGCAGCTTGAGACAGGGGTTTTCACCCCTCCACTTT. It is translated as CASSLRQGFSPLHF.